This record concerns one TCR beta chain sequence. The source of the sample is a study of blood T cell repertoires in COVID-19. For the study at large: Acute and convalescent COVID-19 specimens originated in the United States, Italy and Spain. The cDNA or gDNA used as material had been derived from T cells, B-cell-depleted T cells, or PBMCs.

Clones were read by immunoSEQ multiplex PCR, and TCRdb kept only the in-frame ones, dropping some. Here the sample spans 80,000 to 100,000 clones, roughly 80% being singletons. Sequenced sample: peripheral blood. This clonotype was obtained from a woman aged 65 to 85 with acute or convalescent COVID-19.

DNA for the CDR3: TGTGCCAGCAGCCCCCGGACAGCTAACTATGGCTACACCTTC. Translation gives CASSPRTANYGYTF. The chain uses TRBV9 and TRBJ1-2, with D possibly TRBD1 on 6 matching bases. The CDR3 length is 14 residues. Germline V gene sequence: CDR1 SGDLS, CDR2 YYNGEE. Trimming removed 4 bases from V and 0 bases from J, with 10 bases in between.